This TCR beta chain is drawn from a study of blood T cell repertoires in COVID-19. Turning to the study itself: The cDNA or gDNA used as material had been derived from T cells, B-cell-depleted T cells, or PBMCs.

This clone was detected a few times. CDR1 is MDHEN and CDR2 is SYDVKM in the germline V gene. The CDR3 covers 12 residues. V lost 6 bases, J lost 7 bases, and 4 bases stayed unmatched. The recovered donors of Cohort 3 showed two negative PCRs, clearance, or symptom resolution. The table came from immunoSEQ multiplex PCR; TCRdb's copy has only in-frame clones and leaves some out. The sample includes roughly 320,000 clones, about nine tenths of them seen just once. This chain uses TRBV28 with TRBJ1-2, with 8 positions matching TRBD1. The receptor was isolated from a young man who had recovered from COVID-19. The sequencing input was PBMCs or T cells enriched from blood (not recorded which). The CDR3 loop reads CASRVQGGGYTF. CDR3 nucleotide sequence: TGTGCCAGCAGAGTACAGGGGGGTGGCTACACCTTC.